A selection of T cell receptor beta chains follows, all from one sample in a study of cytomegalovirus exposure and HLA in healthy donors. The protocol was immunoSEQ multiplex PCR, while the TCRdb copy is restricted to in-frame clones and leaves out a portion. Of roughly 120,000 clones in the sample, 82% are singletons; the top ten hold roughly 12%. Sequencing was carried out using PBMCs. These receptors came from a male donor in good health and CMV-seropositive. Each CDR3 is given with its conserved first and last residue. D genes are given only for firm matches. The size of a clone is reported for some rows only, either as once, few or many, or as a class for expanded clones.

clone_size	v_call	j_call	d_call	cdr3_nt	cdr3_aa
NA	TRBV28	TRBJ2-7	TRBD2	TGTGCCAGCAGTTTGCCGGGGGGGCTCACCTACGAGCAGTACTTC	CASSLPGGLTYEQYF
few	TRBV7-2	TRBJ1-2	NA	TGTGCCAGCAGCTCGGCCGGGTACTATGGCTACACCTTC	CASSSAGYYGYTF
NA	TRBV28	TRBJ2-2	TRBD2	TGTGCCAGCAGGTCCGGGACAGGGGCGCTGGGGACTAGCGGGAGTGTCACCGGGGAGCTGTTTTTT	CASRSGTGALGTSGSVTGELFF
NA	TRBV27	TRBJ2-5	TRBD2	TGTGCCAGCAGTTTTAGCGGGAGAGAGACCCAGTACTTC	CASSFSGRETQYF
once	TRBV15	TRBJ1-4	NA	TGTGCCACCAGCTCCCGAACTACCGACCGGAAACTGTTTTTT	CATSSRTTDRKLFF
NA	TRBV30	TRBJ1-6	NA	TGTGCCTGGAGCGGACAGACTAATTCACCCCTCCACTTT	CAWSGQTNSPLHF
NA	TRBV6-1	TRBJ1-5	TRBD1	TGTGCCAGCAGCCGGGACAGGGACGTTCAGCCCCAGCATTTT	CASSRDRDVQPQHF
once	TRBV7-3	TRBJ1-1	NA	TGTGCCAGCAGCCAAGGGGCACGCACTGAAGCTTTCTTT	CASSQGARTEAFF
NA	TRBV18	TRBJ2-7	TRBD2	TGTGCCAGCTCACCAAGTATAAGCGGGAGAGGGCCCATGTACGAGCAGTACTTC	CASSPSISGRGPMYEQYF
NA	TRBV4-3	TRBJ1-5	NA	TGCGCCAGCAGCCAAGATCGGGCCGCGGGGATTCAGCCCCAGCATTTT	CASSQDRAAGIQPQHF
once	TRBV28	TRBJ2-7	TRBD2	TGTGCCAACAGTCGGGGTGGGGGCGGGAGGAACTTC	CANSRGGGGRNF
NA	TRBV7-6	TRBJ2-1	NA	TGTGCCAGCAGCTCCCTCCCGGGAAGTGGGCCGTACAATGAGCAGTTCTTC	CASSSLPGSGPYNEQFF
once	TRBV5-6	TRBJ1-1	NA	TGTGCCAGCAGCCGGCAGGGTGAAGCTTTCTTT	CASSRQGEAFF
NA	TRBV4-2	TRBJ2-2	NA	TGTGCCAGCAGCCAAACAAGGAACACCGGGGAGCTGTTTTTT	CASSQTRNTGELFF
NA	TRBV28	TRBJ1-4	TRBD1	TGTGCCAGGACAGGGGATTCTGAAAAACTGTTTTTT	CARTGDSEKLFF
NA	TRBV5-8	TRBJ1-6	NA	TGTGCCAGCAGACTTCAGGGCACCAATAATTCACCCCTCCACTTT	CASRLQGTNNSPLHF
NA	TRBV9	TRBJ2-1	NA	TGTGCCAGCAGCGTAGCTTCTGCCTACAATGAGCAGTTCTTC	CASSVASAYNEQFF
NA	TRBV6-6	TRBJ2-1	NA	TGTGCCAGCAGTTACTCGGGCTACTACAATGAGCAGTTCTTC	CASSYSGYYNEQFF
few	TRBV7-3	TRBJ2-1	NA	TGTGCCAGCAGCTTCCAAGGGGGTACGGATGAGCAGTTCTTC	CASSFQGGTDEQFF
NA	TRBV5-1	TRBJ2-5	TRBD2	TGCGCCAGCAGCTTTAGACTAGCGGAGATGCAAGAGACCCAGTACTTC	CASSFRLAEMQETQYF
few	TRBV6-6	TRBJ2-7	TRBD2	TGTGCCAGCAGTTATACTAGCGGGAGGGAGCAGTACTTC	CASSYTSGREQYF
NA	TRBV18	TRBJ1-1	NA	TGTGCCAGCTCACAGACAATCACTCTGAACACTGAAGCTTTCTTT	CASSQTITLNTEAFF
NA	TRBV28	TRBJ2-2	TRBD1	TGTGCCAGCACCCGGGACAGGGAAATGGCAGGGGAGCTGTTTTTT	CASTRDREMAGELFF
NA	TRBV28	TRBJ1-6	TRBD1	TGTGCCAGCAGTTTGTGGGACAGGAGCAATTCACCCCTCCACTTT	CASSLWDRSNSPLHF
NA	TRBV7-2	TRBJ1-2	TRBD1	TGTGCCAGCAGCTCGGGACAGGGTGACTATGGCTACACCTTC	CASSSGQGDYGYTF
NA	TRBV19	TRBJ1-1	NA	TGTGCCAGTTTCCACACCCCGTCGGCTTTCTTT	CASFHTPSAFF
NA	TRBV10-3	TRBJ2-1	TRBD2	TGTGCCATCAGTGCGGGGACTAGCGTAAATGAGCAGTTCTTC	CAISAGTSVNEQFF
NA	TRBV9	TRBJ2-7	NA	TGTGCCAGCAGCGTAGGGGCAGTCTCCTACGAGCAGTACTTC	CASSVGAVSYEQYF
NA	TRBV4-3	TRBJ2-1	TRBD1	TGCGCCAGCAGCCAAGACGGGACAGGGGGTTACAATGAGCAGTTCTTC	CASSQDGTGGYNEQFF
NA	TRBV18	TRBJ2-6	TRBD2	TGTGCCAGCTCCCCGGGACTAGCGGACTCTGGGGCCAACGTCCTGACTTTC	CASSPGLADSGANVLTF
NA	TRBV7-2	TRBJ2-5	NA	TGTGCCAGCAGCTTGGGCCACCAAGAGACCCAGTACTTC	CASSLGHQETQYF
NA	TRBV6-1	TRBJ1-2	TRBD1	TGTGCCAGCAGTGAAGTTCTGGGACAGGGGAATGGCTACACCTTC	CASSEVLGQGNGYTF
NA	TRBV6-5	TRBJ1-4	NA	TGTGCCAGCACCCCGGGGAAACCAGAGGAAAAACTGTTTTTT	CASTPGKPEEKLFF
once	TRBV5-5	TRBJ2-7	TRBD1	TGTGCCAGCAGCTTGGGACAGGGGGGATTCGAGCAGTACTTC	CASSLGQGGFEQYF
NA	TRBV4-3	TRBJ1-2	NA	TGCGCCAGCAGCCAAGCCCAGGGCCTGGGCGCCCCTAACTATGGCTACACCTTC	CASSQAQGLGAPNYGYTF
few	TRBV7-9	TRBJ2-3	NA	TGTGCCAGCAGCTTAAGACAGTCAAGCACAGATACGCAGTATTTT	CASSLRQSSTDTQYF
NA	TRBV5-4	TRBJ2-7	TRBD1	TGTGCCAGCAGCCCAGGACAGGGGGACTCCGCCTACGAGCAGTACTTC	CASSPGQGDSAYEQYF
NA	TRBV28	TRBJ2-1	NA	TGTGCCAGCAGTTTTAGTTCTGATGAGCAGTTCTTC	CASSFSSDEQFF
few	TRBV25-1	TRBJ2-5	NA	TGTGCCAGCAGTGTCGACATTAGCCAAGAGACCCAGTACTTC	CASSVDISQETQYF
NA	TRBV9	TRBJ2-7	TRBD2	TGTGCCAGCAGCGCCTCCGGGAGGGGCCACGAGCAGTACTTC	CASSASGRGHEQYF
NA	TRBV29-1	TRBJ2-7	TRBD1	TGCAGCGTCCAGGGACAGGGGAGTTCCTACGAGCAGTACTTC	CSVQGQGSSYEQYF
NA	TRBV10-3	TRBJ2-1	NA	TGTGCCATCAGTCGGACAGACTACAATGAGCAGTTCTTC	CAISRTDYNEQFF
NA	TRBV15	TRBJ2-7	TRBD1	TGTGCCACCAGCAGCCAAGGCCAGGACAGGAGCTCCTACGAGCAGTACTTC	CATSSQGQDRSSYEQYF
NA	TRBV27	TRBJ1-3	TRBD1	TGTGCCAGCAGTCGACAGGGGGCCTCCTCTGGAAACACCATATATTTT	CASSRQGASSGNTIYF
NA	TRBV4-3	TRBJ1-3	NA	TGCGCCAGCAGCCAAGATCCAGGGAGGAGAAACACCATATATTTT	CASSQDPGRRNTIYF
NA	TRBV7-2	TRBJ2-7	TRBD2	TGTGCCAGCAGCGTCCACCCTAGCGGGGGATACGAGCAGTACTTC	CASSVHPSGGYEQYF
NA	TRBV9	TRBJ1-4	TRBD1	TGTGCCAGCAGCGCCGACAGGGGAGGGGAAAAACTGTTTTTT	CASSADRGGEKLFF
NA	TRBV6-5	TRBJ2-7	NA	TGTGCCAGCAGTTACGGGACTCCGCGTAGGTACGAGCAGTACTTC	CASSYGTPRRYEQYF
NA	TRBV7-9	TRBJ2-5	NA	TGTTCCAGCAGCTTAGCGCTACAGGGACCGGGTGAGACCCAGTACTTC	CSSSLALQGPGETQYF
NA	TRBV6-6	TRBJ2-3	NA	TGTGCCAGCAGTCCTAGCGTGGCTAGCACAGATACGCAGTATTTT	CASSPSVASTDTQYF
NA	TRBV9	TRBJ1-3	NA	TGTGCCAGCAGCGGCCGACAGATTAGCTCTGGAAACACCATATATTTT	CASSGRQISSGNTIYF
few	TRBV6-5	TRBJ1-2	TRBD1	TGTGCCAGCAGTTACGACAGGGACTTCTATGGCTACACCTTC	CASSYDRDFYGYTF
NA	TRBV28	TRBJ2-4	TRBD2	TGTGCCAGCAGTTTGGGGACTAGTTCCAAAAACATTCAGTACTTC	CASSLGTSSKNIQYF
few	TRBV5-1	TRBJ2-1	TRBD2	TGCGCCAGCAGCTTAGAGGGACTAGCGGAAAGCTCCTACAATGAGCAGTTCTTC	CASSLEGLAESSYNEQFF